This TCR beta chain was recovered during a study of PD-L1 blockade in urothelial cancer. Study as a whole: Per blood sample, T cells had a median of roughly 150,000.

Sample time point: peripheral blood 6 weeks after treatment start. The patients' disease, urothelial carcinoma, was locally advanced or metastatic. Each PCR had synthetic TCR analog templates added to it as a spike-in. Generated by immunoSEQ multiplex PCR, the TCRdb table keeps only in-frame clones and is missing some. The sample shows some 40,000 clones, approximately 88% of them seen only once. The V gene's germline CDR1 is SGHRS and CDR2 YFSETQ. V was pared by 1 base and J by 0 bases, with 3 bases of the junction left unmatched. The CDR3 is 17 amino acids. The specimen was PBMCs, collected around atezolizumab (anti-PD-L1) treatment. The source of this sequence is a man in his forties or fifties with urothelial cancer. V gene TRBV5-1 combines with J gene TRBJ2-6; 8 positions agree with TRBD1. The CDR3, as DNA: TGCGCCAGCAGCTTGAGGACAGGGAGCTCTGGGGCCAACGTCCTGACTTTC. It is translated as CASSLRTGSSGANVLTF.